Below, one T cell receptor (beta chain) is given with its context. The record originates from a study of blood T cell repertoires in COVID-19. For the study at large: Material from acute and convalescent COVID-19 was sourced from the United States, Italy and Spain.

With 1 base removed from V and 6 bases from J, the gap between germline ends came to 15 bases. The CDR3 totals 15 residues. Germline-derived CDR1 and CDR2 are SGHTA and FQGNSA. Sequenced by immunoSEQ multiplex PCR; TCRdb stores in-frame clones only, minus some. The sample holds 140,000 or so clones, about 79% seen once. The sequence derives from a woman older than 75 with acute or convalescent COVID-19. The chain joins TRBV7-2 to TRBJ1-2, with a weak D call TRBD1 (5 bases). Material for sequencing was peripheral blood. The CDR3 nucleotides are TGTGCCAGCAGCTTAGTAAACCGGGGGTTGGATGGCTACACCTTC. The encoded protein is CASSLVNRGLDGYTF.